This is a list of T cell receptor beta chains from one sample in a study of CXCR3-negative and CXCR3-positive naive CD8 T cells. TCRdb reanalyzed the 5' RACE reads and collapses them to one entry per CDR3 protein, without DNA. The sample table includes over 70,000 distinct CDR3 sequences. Source material: naive CXCR3+ CD8+ T cells from blood. Receptors originate from a human donor in good health. Some clones in this sample may be carry-over from other donors' samples. Each CDR3 is given with its conserved first and last residue.

v_gene,j_gene,CDR3aa
TRBV29-1,TRBJ2-5,CSVEGRNETQYF
TRBV6-2/TRBV6-3,TRBJ2-1,CASSYSKGYNEQFF
TRBV15,TRBJ2-7,CATADSSYEQYF
TRBV2,TRBJ2-7,CARQETLYSYEQYF
TRBV7-6,TRBJ2-3,CASSLDSPGRQYTDTQYF
TRBV4-1,TRBJ1-5,CASSLGKGPGRGQPQHF
TRBV13,TRBJ2-5,CASSFNGPQETQYF
TRBV6-5,TRBJ2-2,CASRESPGELFF
TRBV11-2,TRBJ2-4,CASSRISGGAGLAKNIQYF
TRBV7-3,TRBJ2-4,CASSTPRTLAKNIQYF
TRBV6-2/TRBV6-3,TRBJ1-5,CASRLRGQGRQPQHF
TRBV4-1,TRBJ2-2,CASSPGQGGTGELFF